Below, one T cell receptor beta chain is given with its context. It may be a read error: a sequence one base away is much more abundant. Those who donated were healthy HIV-negative adults, with no recent acute infections or vaccinations reported. These data come from a study of shared clonotypes between healthy human individuals. At deep level, the assay was performed. Sequencing was performed with immunoSEQ multiplex PCR; in TCRdb, only in-frame clones are kept and a portion is missing. The data hold about 100,000 clones, with around half observed a single time. This CDR3 is built from 11 residues. Per germline, CDR1 GTSNPN and CDR2 SVGIG (reference sequence).

The receptor's source is a woman aged 40 to 50 in good health. Some clones in this sample may be carry-over from other donors' samples. Input material: PBMCs. V usage is TRBV30 and J usage is TRBJ2-5; D not resolved. CDR3 loop: CAWSVDETLYF. Written as DNA, the CDR3 is TGTGCCTGGAGTGTAGACGAGACCCTGTACTTC.